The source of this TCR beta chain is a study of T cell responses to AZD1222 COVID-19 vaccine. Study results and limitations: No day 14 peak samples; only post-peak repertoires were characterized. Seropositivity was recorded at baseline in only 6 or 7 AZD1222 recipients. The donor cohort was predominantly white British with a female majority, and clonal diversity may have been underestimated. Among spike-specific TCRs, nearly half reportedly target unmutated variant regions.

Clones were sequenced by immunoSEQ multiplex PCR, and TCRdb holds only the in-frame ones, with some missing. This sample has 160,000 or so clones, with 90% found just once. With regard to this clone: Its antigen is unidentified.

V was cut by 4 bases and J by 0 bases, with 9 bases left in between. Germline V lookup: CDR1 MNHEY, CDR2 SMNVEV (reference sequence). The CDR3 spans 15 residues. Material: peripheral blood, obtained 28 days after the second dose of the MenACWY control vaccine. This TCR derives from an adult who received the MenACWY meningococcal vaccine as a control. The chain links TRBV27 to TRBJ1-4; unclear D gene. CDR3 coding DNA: TGTGCCAGCAGTTCCTTTGCGGCAACTAATGAAAAACTGTTTTTT. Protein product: CASSSFAATNEKLFF.